One sample yielded the 11 T cell receptor beta chains listed below, sequenced in a study of cytomegalovirus exposure and HLA in healthy donors. The PCR had 60 Vbeta and 13 Jbeta primers. The method was immunoSEQ multiplex PCR; TCRdb's version includes in-frame clones alone and lacks a portion of them. There are tens of thousands of clones in the sample; 65% to 90% occur only once, and about 10% lies in the top ten. Sequenced input: PBMCs. These receptors all stem from a female donor in good health and CMV-seronegative.

The rearrangement uses TRBV18 and TRBJ2-1; 11 bases map to TRBD1. V shed 6 bases, J shed 8 bases, and the junction held 9 bases outside the gene matches. CDR3 length: 15 residues. Germline lookup yields CDR1 KGHSH and CDR2 LQKENI. The chain's CDR3 is CASSSGTGGKDEQFF. The CDR3 DNA reads as TGTGCCAGCTCTTCCGGGACAGGGGGGAAGGATGAGCAGTTCTTC. Full variable domain (missing parts from reference TRBV18 and TRBJ2-1): NAGVMQNPRHLVRRRGQEARLRCSPMKGHSHVYWYRQLPEEGLKFMVYLQKENIIDESGMPKERFSAEFPKEGPSILRIQQVVRGDSAAYFCASSSGTGGKDEQFFGPGTRLTVL.

The chain couples TRBV30 to TRBJ2-1; the match to TRBD1 covers 8 bases. J was trimmed by 4 bases and V by 1 base; bases with no gene match: 6. Germline V gene lookup returns CDR1 GTSNPN and CDR2 SVGIG (reference sequence). The CDR3 runs 15 residues. The CDR3 loop is CAWSDGTGDYNEQFF. As DNA, the CDR3 is TGTGCCTGGAGTGACGGGACAGGAGATTACAATGAGCAGTTCTTC.

V gene TRBV11-2 combines with J gene TRBJ1-3, with TRBD1 as a possible D gene (6 bases). The ends were cut back, 2 bases at V and 0 bases at J, with 11 bases in the middle. Germline CDR1 is SGHAT and CDR2 is FQNNGV. The CDR3 extends over 16 amino acids. CDR3 protein: CASSLRQAISGNTIYF. In nucleotides, the CDR3 is TGTGCCAGCAGCTTAAGACAGGCGATCTCTGGAAACACCATATATTTT.

This sequence joins TRBV6-1 and TRBJ2-1; 10 nucleotides align to TRBD2. The trim removed 2 bases at V and 1 base at J, leaving 2 bases unmatched. Germline V gene data show CDR1 as MNHNS and CDR2 as SASEGT. The CDR3 is made up of 16 amino acids. CDR3 region: CASSERAGGSYNEQFF. CDR3 DNA sequence: TGTGCCAGCAGTGAAAGAGCGGGGGGGTCCTACAATGAGCAGTTCTTC.

In nucleotides, the CDR3 is TGTGCCAGCAGTCCGGGACAGGGGTATCAGCCCCAGCATTTT. Protein product: CASSPGQGYQPQHF. This chain joins TRBV6-5 and TRBJ1-5; TRBD1 matches at 10 bases. CDR1 is MNHEY and CDR2 is SVGAGI in the germline V gene. V lost 5 bases and J lost 5; bases outside the gene matches: 3. The CDR3 has 14 amino acids.

The chain is built from TRBV19 and TRBJ1-3; weak D call: TRBD1 (6 bases). The ends were cut back, 11 bases at V and 2 bases at J, with 13 bases in the middle. This CDR3 is 13 amino acids long. CDR1 and CDR2 from the germline V gene are LNHDA and SQIVND (reference sequence). The CDR3 here is CASTWGPGNTIYF. CDR3 DNA sequence: TGTGCCTCCACGTGGGGGCCTGGAAACACCATATATTTT.

This clone appeared a few times. V usage is TRBV6-1 and J usage is TRBJ1-2, with D perhaps TRBD1 (5 bases). The CDR3 is 14 residues long. Germline-derived CDR1 and CDR2 are MNHNS and SASEGT. Trimming shortened V by 2 bases and J by 4 bases, and 11 bases separated the two germline ends. The CDR3 sequence: CASSEWGGTYGYTF. In nucleotides, the CDR3 is TGTGCCAGCAGTGAATGGGGGGGAACCTATGGCTACACCTTC.

About this clone: One end of the junction varies from germline; a read error may be responsible. The J gene is TRBJ2-5, the V gene TRBV7-9; D may be TRBD1 (5 bases). Looked up from germline, CDR1 is SEHNR and CDR2 is FQNEAQ (reference sequence). The CDR3 is 16 residues long. The DNA of the CDR3 is TGTTCCAGCAGCCCCTATGTAGGGGCCATCTCTGAGACCCAGTACTTC. Translating gives CSSSPYVGAISETQYF.

The chain couples TRBV6-5 to TRBJ2-1; 7 nucleotides line up with TRBD1. The J segment lost 8 bases and the V segment lost 5 bases, leaving 0 bases of the junction unmatched. The CDR3 spans 11 residues. The germline gives CDR1 MNHEY, CDR2 SVGAGI. The CDR3, as DNA: TGTGCCAGCAGTCAGGGGGATGAGCAGTTCTTC. Translation: CASSQGDEQFF.

The V and J genes are TRBV10-3 and TRBJ1-5; no clear D gene. Germline V CDR1 and CDR2: ENHRY, SYGVKD. V dropped 0 bases and J dropped 2 bases, with 17 bases sitting between them. The CDR3 length is 18 residues. DNA for the CDR3: TGTGCCATCAGTGAGTCACCGATACCCGAAGAGGGCAATCAGCCCCAGCATTTT. Its translation is CAISESPIPEEGNQPQHF.

This chain uses TRBV6-6 with TRBJ1-6; D remains ambiguous. The V gene lost 11 bases and the J gene lost 5 bases, with 13 bases spanning the gap. From germline, CDR1 is MNHNY and CDR2 SVGAGI (reference sequence). This CDR3 is built from 13 residues. The CDR3 coding sequence is TGTGCCGCCGATGGAGCCGATAATTCACCCCTCCACTTT. Residues: CAADGADNSPLHF.